This T cell receptor (beta chain) came from a study of T cell responses to AZD1222 COVID-19 vaccine. Across the study: Whether given at about 4 or about 12 weeks, second doses were pooled.

Points on this clone: Its antigen is unknown.

Study findings and constraints: Baseline serostatus was positive in only 5 to 7 AZD1222 recipients.

The J segment lost 2 bases and the V segment lost 6 bases, leaving 12 bases of the junction unmatched. This CDR3 comprises 16 residues. Germline V gives CDR1 MNHEY, CDR2 SMNVEV (reference sequence). Some clones are missing from TCRdb's copy, which holds only in-frame ones; the method was immunoSEQ multiplex PCR. The sample has tens of thousands of clones, 70% to 90% seen once. The clonotype was recovered from an adult in good health. The specimen was peripheral blood, collected on day 0 of AZD1222 vaccination. The rearrangement uses TRBV27 and TRBJ1-2; 7 bases fit TRBD1. The CDR3 DNA reads TGTGCCAGCAGGGAGGGGGTAGGGGGCTTCAACTATGGCTACACCTTC. Translated: CASREGVGGFNYGYTF.